The source of this T cell receptor (beta chain) is a study of CD8+CD57+ T cells in acquired aplastic anemia. Study-wide background: On average, sorted CD4+ and CD8+ cells gave around 3 ug of DNA. Researchers reported that healthy donors averaged about 9.8 million reads for CD4+ cells.

TCR beta VDJ and CDR3 profiling used genomic DNA as template. TCRdb reanalysed the reads using MiXCR and keeps one entry per CDR3 protein. The sample carries under 250,000 distinct CDR3 sequences, about a third recorded once. This CDR3 comprises 16 residues. Germline CDR1 and CDR2: MNHNS and SASEGT. Deletions cut 5 bases from V and 4 bases from J, with 18 bases between. This clonotype was detected a few times. Antigen specificity is unknown. The study, taken as a whole, reports: Patients and controls had CD8+ Simpson's diversity values that were not significantly distinct. Patients shared twenty-nine CD8+ CDR3 sequences with controls.

This sequence was found in a human donor in good health, serving as a control. Sequencing used sorted CD4+, CD8+, or CD8+CD57+ T cells (not recorded which) from PBMCs. The genes are TRBV6-1 and TRBJ1-5, with D possibly TRBD1 on 5 matching bases. CDR3 loop: CASSPYLLRGNQPQHF. Here the CDR3 DNA reads TGTGCCAGCAGTCCCTACTTACTTCGGGGGAATCAGCCCCAGCATTTT.